This T cell receptor (beta chain) appears in the sequencing data of a study of blood T cell repertoires in COVID-19. Study-level information: Specimens from acute and convalescent COVID-19 originated in the United States, Italy and Spain. T cells, B-cell-depleted T cells, or PBMCs provided the cDNA or gDNA that served as material.

Per the authors' pipeline: Reference gene primer amplification in the assay estimated nucleated cell counts. Some clones are missing from TCRdb's copy, which holds only in-frame ones; the method was immunoSEQ multiplex PCR. V and J calls and clone size come straight from that table; D and trimming were deduced from the DNA. The sample records about 53,000 clones, more than 80% being singletons. Germline CDR1 reads LGHDT; CDR2 reads YNNKEL (reference sequence). The CDR3 extends over 13 amino acids. Trimming stripped 2 bases from V and 6 bases from J, with 8 bases between. The sequenced material came from peripheral blood. V is TRBV3-1 (or the pseudogene TRBV3-2) and J is TRBJ2-1, with D uncertain. The clonotype was recovered from a man of 80 years or more with acute or convalescent COVID-19. In DNA, the CDR3 is TGTGCCAGCAGCCAAACCCGCGCCAATGAGCAGTTCTTC. Translation: CASSQTRANEQFF.